This T cell receptor (beta chain) was observed in a study of cytomegalovirus exposure and HLA in healthy donors. Study-level points and caveats: In a later analysis, TCR beta V- and J-gene trimming showed a link to a missense DCLRE1C variant.

The CDR3 consists of 16 residues. CDR1 is LNHDA and CDR2 is SQIVND in the germline V gene (reference sequence). V shed 10 bases, J shed 1 base, and the junction held 13 bases outside the gene matches. In regard to this clone: Antigen: not known.

Samples came from healthy bone marrow donors. Primers included in the PCR were 60 Vbeta and 13 Jbeta primers. TCRdb keeps only in-frame clones here, not all; method: immunoSEQ multiplex PCR. This sample yields around 120,000 clones, of which 70% to 80% are seen a single time; roughly 12% belongs to the top ten. The sample consisted of PBMCs. The receptor's source is a woman aged 50 to 60 in good health and CMV-seropositive. The chain uses TRBV19 and TRBJ1-1; TRBD1 aligns across 9 bases. This CDR3 is CATTRQGDLRNTEAFF. The DNA of the CDR3 is TGTGCCACCACGCGACAGGGGGATTTGAGGAACACTGAAGCTTTCTTT.